Sequencing of this TCR beta chain was carried out in a study of shared clonotypes between healthy human individuals. Details on this clone: The antigen remains undetermined.

This CDR3 has 18 amino acids. V was clipped by 7 bases and J by 2 bases, with 22 bases between them. Germline CDR1 SGHRS, CDR2 YFSETQ. Assay: immunoSEQ multiplex PCR; the TCRdb copy retains only in-frame clones and omits some. The data show around 500,000 clones, around 78% seen once. Regarding the study as a whole: Expectations were that clonotype sharing among donors would be affected by sequencing depth. Blood was the sole source, and tissue repertoires probably differ.

Specimen: PBMCs. The TCR sequence derives from a woman between 40 and 55 years old in good health. Some clones in this sample may be carry-over from other donors' samples. The rearrangement joins TRBV5-1 to TRBJ2-6; D is possibly TRBD2 (6 bases). The CDR3 DNA follows: TGCGCCAGCTGCCCGACCCATGGCGGGGCGGCTGGGGCCAACGTCCTGACTTTC. Residues: CASCPTHGGAAGANVLTF. The full variable domain, in which reference TRBV5-1 and TRBJ2-6 provide the parts outside the CDR3, is KAGVTQTPRYLIKTRGQQVTLSCSPISGHRSVSWYQQTPGQGLQFLFEYFSETQRNKGNFPGRFSGRQFSNSRSEMNVSTLELGDSALYLCASCPTHGGAAGANVLTFGAGSRLTVL.